These 4 T cell receptor beta chains came from one sample sequenced in a study of blood T cell repertoires in COVID-19. Sequencing was performed with immunoSEQ multiplex PCR; in TCRdb, only in-frame clones are kept and a portion is missing. Among some 260,000 clones listed, around 86% were seen once. Sequencing was carried out using PBMCs or T cells enriched from blood (not recorded which). The origin of the receptors is a man between 40 and 49 years old who had recovered from COVID-19.

The J gene is TRBJ2-5, the V gene TRBV7-7; the D is unclear. This CDR3 has 17 residues. V dropped 5 bases and J dropped 1 base, with 20 bases sitting between them. Germline CDR1 reads SSHAT; CDR2 reads FNYEAQ (reference sequence). CDR3 protein: CASSHDPQNWAQETQYF. The CDR3 DNA reads TGTGCCAGCAGCCACGACCCCCAAAACTGGGCCCAAGAGACCCAGTACTTC.

This clone has only one observation. The rearrangement links TRBV18 to TRBJ1-1, with D maybe TRBD1 (5 bases). This CDR3 region has 18 residues. Germline CDR1 KGHSH, CDR2 LQKENI. Trimming cost V 4 bases and J 2 bases, with 23 bases left between them. This chain's CDR3 is CASSQSGPGWFENTEAFF. The DNA of the CDR3 is TGTGCCAGCTCACAATCGGGCCCAGGGTGGTTTGAAAACACTGAAGCTTTCTTT.

This chain joins TRBV28 and TRBJ2-7; D possibly corresponds to TRBD2 (6 bases). V was shortened by 6 bases and J by 3 bases, with 18 bases between the two germline ends. Germline V gene sequence: CDR1 MDHEN, CDR2 SYDVKM. The CDR3 runs 15 residues. The CDR3 DNA is TGTGCCAGCAGGATCGTTGGGCGGGGCAGCTACGAGCAGTACTTC. It translates to CASRIVGRGSYEQYF.

The rearrangement uses TRBV27 and TRBJ2-7, with D perhaps matching TRBD1 (6 bases). The V gene's germline CDR1 is MNHEY and CDR2 SMNVEV (reference sequence). V lost 6 bases and J lost 2, with 17 bases in between. The CDR3 contains 15 residues. The CDR3 DNA is TGTGCCAGCAGCCTGGGGACACGAATAACCTACGAGCAGTACTTC. It encodes CASSLGTRITYEQYF.